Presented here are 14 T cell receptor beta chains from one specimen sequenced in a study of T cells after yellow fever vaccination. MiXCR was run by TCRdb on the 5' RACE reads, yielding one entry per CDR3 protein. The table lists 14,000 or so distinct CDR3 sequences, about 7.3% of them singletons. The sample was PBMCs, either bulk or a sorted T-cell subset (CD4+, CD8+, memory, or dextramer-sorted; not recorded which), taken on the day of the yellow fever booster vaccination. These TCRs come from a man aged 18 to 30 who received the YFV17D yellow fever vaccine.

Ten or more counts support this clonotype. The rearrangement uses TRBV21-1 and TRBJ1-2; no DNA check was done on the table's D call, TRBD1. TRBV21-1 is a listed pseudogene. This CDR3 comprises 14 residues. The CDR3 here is CASKPQGRSYGYTF. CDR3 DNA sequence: TGTGCCAGCAAGCCACAGGGGCGGAGCTATGGCTACACCTTC.

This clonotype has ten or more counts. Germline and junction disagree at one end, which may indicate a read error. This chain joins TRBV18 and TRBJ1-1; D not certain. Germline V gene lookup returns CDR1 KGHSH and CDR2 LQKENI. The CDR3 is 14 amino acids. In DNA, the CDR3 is TGTGCCAGCTCACCAGTTGAAGTGAATACTGAAGCTTTCTTT. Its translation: CASSPVEVNTEAFF.

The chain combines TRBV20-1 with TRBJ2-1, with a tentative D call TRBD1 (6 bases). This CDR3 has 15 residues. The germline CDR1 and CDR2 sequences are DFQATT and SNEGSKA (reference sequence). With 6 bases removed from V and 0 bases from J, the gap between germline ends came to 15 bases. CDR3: CSAPQGLSSYNEQFF. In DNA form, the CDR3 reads TGCAGTGCACCCCAGGGGCTGAGCTCCTACAATGAGCAGTTCTTC.

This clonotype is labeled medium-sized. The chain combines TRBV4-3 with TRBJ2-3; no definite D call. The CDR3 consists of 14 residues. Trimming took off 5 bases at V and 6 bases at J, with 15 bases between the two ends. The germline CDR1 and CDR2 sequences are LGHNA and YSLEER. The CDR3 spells CASSSSLLRDTQYF. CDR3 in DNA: TGCGCCAGCAGCTCCTCCCTCCTTCGCGATACGCAGTATTTT.

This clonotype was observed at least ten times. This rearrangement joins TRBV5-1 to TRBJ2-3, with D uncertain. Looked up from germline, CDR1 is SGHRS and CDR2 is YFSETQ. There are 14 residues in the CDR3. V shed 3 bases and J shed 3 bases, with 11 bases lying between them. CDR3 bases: TGCGCCAGCAGCTGGACCTTCGGGACAGATACGCAGTATTTT. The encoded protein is CASSWTFGTDTQYF.

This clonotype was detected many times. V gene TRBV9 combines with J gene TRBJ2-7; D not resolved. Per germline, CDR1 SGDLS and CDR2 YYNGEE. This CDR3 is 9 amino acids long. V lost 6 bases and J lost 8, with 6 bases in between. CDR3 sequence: CASKAQQYF. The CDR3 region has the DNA TGTGCCAGCAAAGCTCAGCAGTACTTC.

CDR3 residues: CSALDALYTDTQYF. The CDR3 nucleotides read TGCAGTGCTCTGGACGCGTTATACACAGATACGCAGTATTTT. The chain links TRBV20-1 to TRBJ2-3; no firm D call. The CDR3 is 14 amino acids. V lost 5 bases to trimming and J lost 2 bases, with 14 bases between them. Germline lookup yields CDR1 DFQATT and CDR2 SNEGSKA (reference sequence).

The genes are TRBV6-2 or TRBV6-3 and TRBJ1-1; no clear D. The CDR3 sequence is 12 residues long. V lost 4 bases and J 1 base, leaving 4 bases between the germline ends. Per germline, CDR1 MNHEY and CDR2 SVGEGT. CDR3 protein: CASSFANTEAFF. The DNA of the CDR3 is TGTGCCAGCAGTTTTGCGAACACTGAAGCTTTCTTT.

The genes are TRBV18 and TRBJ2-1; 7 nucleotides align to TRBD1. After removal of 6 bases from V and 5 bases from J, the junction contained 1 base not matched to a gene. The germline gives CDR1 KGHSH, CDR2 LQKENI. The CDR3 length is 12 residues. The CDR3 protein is CASSDRDNEQFF. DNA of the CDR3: TGTGCCAGCTCTGACAGGGACAATGAGCAGTTCTTC. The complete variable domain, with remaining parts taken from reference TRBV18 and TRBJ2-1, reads NAGVMQNPRHLVRRRGQEARLRCSPMKGHSHVYWYRQLPEEGLKFMVYLQKENIIDESGMPKERFSAEFPKEGPSILRIQQVVRGDSAAYFCASSDRDNEQFFGPGTRLTVL.

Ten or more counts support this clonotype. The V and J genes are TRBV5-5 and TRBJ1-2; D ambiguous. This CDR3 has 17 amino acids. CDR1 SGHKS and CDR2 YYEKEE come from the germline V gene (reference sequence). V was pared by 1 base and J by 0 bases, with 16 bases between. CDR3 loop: CASSLLSTRIANYGYTF. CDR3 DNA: TGTGCCAGCAGCTTGCTTTCAACAAGAATAGCTAACTATGGCTACACCTTC.

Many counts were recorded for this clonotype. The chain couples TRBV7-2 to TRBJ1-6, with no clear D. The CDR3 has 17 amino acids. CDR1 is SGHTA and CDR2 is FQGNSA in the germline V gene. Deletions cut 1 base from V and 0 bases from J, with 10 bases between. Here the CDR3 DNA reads TGTGCCAGCAGCTTAGTTCAGCCAAGCTCCTATAATTCACCCCTCCACTTT. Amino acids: CASSLVQPSSYNSPLHF.

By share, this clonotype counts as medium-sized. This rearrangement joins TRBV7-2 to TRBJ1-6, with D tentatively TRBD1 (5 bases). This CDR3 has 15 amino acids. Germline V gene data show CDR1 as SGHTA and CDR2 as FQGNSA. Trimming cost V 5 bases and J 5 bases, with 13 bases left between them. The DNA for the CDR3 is TGTGCCAGCAGCCGATCTGGGACGGATAATTCACCCCTCCACTTT. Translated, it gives CASSRSGTDNSPLHF.

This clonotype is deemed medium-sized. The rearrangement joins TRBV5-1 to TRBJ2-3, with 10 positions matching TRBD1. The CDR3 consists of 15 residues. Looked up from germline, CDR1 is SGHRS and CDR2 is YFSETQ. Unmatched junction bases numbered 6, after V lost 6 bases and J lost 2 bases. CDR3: CASTTGGFYTDTQYF. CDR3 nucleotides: TGCGCCAGCACGACAGGGGGCTTCTACACAGATACGCAGTATTTT.

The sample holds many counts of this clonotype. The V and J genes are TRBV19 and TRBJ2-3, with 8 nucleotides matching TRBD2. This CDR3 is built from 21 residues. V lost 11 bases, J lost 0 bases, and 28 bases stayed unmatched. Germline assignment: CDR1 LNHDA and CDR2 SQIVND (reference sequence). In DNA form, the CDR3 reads TGTGCCGGGAAAAAAGGCGATAGGGGAGCGGGGGCGACAACTAGCACAGATACGCAGTATTTT. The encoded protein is CAGKKGDRGAGATTSTDTQYF.